Following are 7 T cell receptor beta chains from one sample sequenced in a study of CD8 T cells in Susac syndrome. An input of 0.5 to 1 ug of RNA was subjected to reverse transcription using random hexamers. TCRdb passed the immunoSEQ multiplex PCR reads through MiXCR, listing each CDR3 protein once. The repertoire consists of nearly 200,000 distinct CDR3 sequences, with about 96% occurring once and the leading ten covering 0.085% to 0.095%. What was sequenced was CD4+ T cells from PBMCs. The receptor set was obtained from a human donor with multiple sclerosis.

CDR3: CSVGQLDTGELFF. The CDR3 nucleotides are TGCAGCGTTGGACAGTTAGACACCGGGGAGCTGTTTTTT. The chain recombines TRBV29-1 with TRBJ2-2; weak D call: TRBD1 (5 bases). CDR1 and CDR2 from the germline V gene are SQVTM and ANQGSEA. The CDR3 is 13 residues long. Trimming left V 4 bases short and J 3 bases short, with 9 bases between.

This clonotype appeared once. V and J are TRBV27 and TRBJ2-2; TRBD2 matches 7 bases. V dropped 8 bases and J dropped 3; count of bases not matched to a gene: 3. This CDR3 region has 13 residues. Germline V gene data show CDR1 as MNHEY and CDR2 as SMNVEV (reference sequence). Here the CDR3 reads CASGGGYTGELFF. The CDR3 DNA reads as TGTGCCAGCGGCGGGGGTTACACCGGGGAGCTGTTTTTT.

The chain has TRBV7-2 and TRBJ2-1, with a weak D call TRBD2 (5 bases). CDR3 length: 12 amino acids. V dropped 6 bases and J dropped 8 bases, with 11 bases sitting between them. Germline values: CDR1 SGHTA, CDR2 FQGNSA. This CDR3 reads CASSQTRDEQFF. In DNA form, the CDR3 reads TGTGCCAGCAGTCAAACTAGGGATGAGCAGTTCTTC.

In its sample, this clonotype was seen once. The genes are TRBV29-1 and TRBJ1-1, with 7 nucleotides matching TRBD1. Germline V gene lookup returns CDR1 SQVTM and CDR2 ANQGSEA. Trimming removed 4 bases from V and 0 bases from J; junction bases left unmatched: 14. This CDR3 contains 17 residues. The CDR3 reads CSVGRTPGQQMNTEAFF. The CDR3 bases are TGCAGCGTTGGGAGGACCCCGGGACAGCAAATGAACACTGAAGCTTTCTTT. Filled out from reference TRBV29-1 and TRBJ1-1, the complete variable domain reads SAVISQKPSRDICQRGTSLTIQCQVDSQVTMMFWYRQQPGQSLTLIATANQGSEATYESGFVIDKFPISRPNLTFSTLTVSNMSPEDSSIYLCSVGRTPGQQMNTEAFFGQGTRLTVV.

The rearrangement links TRBV5-1 to TRBJ2-7; 7 nucleotides match TRBD2. CDR1 SGHRS and CDR2 YFSETQ come from the germline V gene. The CDR3 consists of 14 residues. V trimming: 3 bases; J trimming: 6 bases; junction bases outside the gene matches: 9. The CDR3 protein is CASSSTSGGIEQYF. CDR3 DNA sequence: TGCGCCAGCAGCTCAACGTCGGGAGGAATCGAGCAGTACTTC.

The gene calls are TRBV9 and TRBJ2-1; the D is unclear. CDR3 length equals 15 residues. The germline V gene encodes CDR1 SGDLS and CDR2 YYNGEE. Trimming took 3 bases from V and 5 from J, leaving 15 bases between them. The CDR3 region is CASSGVASPHNEQFF. The CDR3 bases are TGTGCCAGCAGCGGCGTTGCCAGCCCTCACAATGAGCAGTTCTTC.

The V and J genes are TRBV24-1 and TRBJ2-5; weak D call: TRBD2 (7 bases). The ends were cut back, 2 bases at V and 5 bases at J, with 11 bases in the middle. Per the germline V gene, CDR1 is KGHDR and CDR2 is SFDVKD. The CDR3 has 14 residues. As DNA, the CDR3 is TGTGCCACCAGTGATTCAGGGAGGGGGGAGACCCAGTACTTC. It codes for CATSDSGRGETQYF.